This TCR beta chain was obtained from a study of blood T cells in healthy people across ages. Primed by a sample-barcoded 5' primer and a J-beta primer mix, a second PCR proceeded for 7 to 11 cycles. A tag from a template-switch adaptor with 12 random nucleotides marked each cDNA molecule. A single record per CDR3 protein comes from TCRdb applying MiXCR to the 5' RACE reads. The sample contains about 1.4 million distinct CDR3 sequences, 45% to 70% of which appear only once. With 9 bases clipped from V and 2 bases from J, the junction kept 10 bases outside the gene matches. This CDR3 has 15 residues. Germline CDR1 and CDR2: WSHSY and SAAADI.

The TCR sequence derives from a young man in good health. The rearrangement uses TRBV10-2 and TRBJ2-3; 8 bases are shared with TRBD2. The material sequenced was blood. The CDR3 loop reads CASTRGSGATDTQYF. The CDR3 DNA follows: TGCGCCAGTACACGGGGTAGCGGGGCCACAGATACGCAGTATTTT.